This T cell receptor beta chain derives from a study of cytomegalovirus exposure and HLA in healthy donors. Primers for the PCR totalled 60 Vbeta and 13 Jbeta. The assay was immunoSEQ multiplex PCR, and TCRdb's table has in-frame clones only and misses some. This table lists about 140,000 clones. The TCR was taken from a man aged 35 to 55 in good health and CMV-seronegative. Sequencing was carried out using PBMCs.

CDR3 DNA sequence: TGTGCCAGCGGTCAGGACAGGGCTAGCTCTGGAAACACCATATATTTT. Protein sequence: CASGQDRASSGNTIYF. The V and J genes are TRBV2 and TRBJ1-3; 8 nucleotides match TRBD1. Germline CDR1 is SNHLY and CDR2 is FYNNEI. The J segment lost 0 bases and the V segment lost 8 bases, leaving 9 bases of the junction unmatched. The CDR3 totals 16 residues.